The TCR beta chain under discussion was sequenced for a study of blood T cells in healthy people across ages. Study conclusions and caveats: A greater number of naive CD4+ cells and higher diversity distinguished long-lived donors from aged donors. Across the age range, TCR beta diversity per million T cells fell in a roughly linear way.

As for this clonotype: The antigen remains unidentified.

Using a J-beta primer mix together with a sample-barcoded 5' primer, a second PCR was run for roughly 7 to 11 cycles. Every cDNA molecule carried a tag from a template-switch adaptor bearing 12 random nucleotides. TCRdb processed the 5' RACE reads anew with MiXCR; each CDR3 protein has one entry. In the table there are roughly 860,000 distinct CDR3 sequences, approximately 65% of which are singletons. Trimming took 6 bases from V and 6 from J; bases not matched to a gene: 4. This CDR3 has 11 residues. Germline V gene sequence: CDR1 DFQATT, CDR2 SNEGSKA (reference sequence). The rearrangement joins TRBV20-1 to TRBJ2-7; TRBD1 agrees at 8 bases. Sequenced: blood. The source of this sequence is a man aged 25 to 45 in good health. The CDR3 DNA sequence: TGCAGTGCGCCCACAGGGGGCGAGCAGTACTTC. The encoded protein is CSAPTGGEQYF.